These 27 T cell receptor beta chains originate from one sample sequenced in a study of blood T cell repertoires in COVID-19. Profiled with immunoSEQ multiplex PCR; TCRdb holds only in-frame clones, not every one. The table lists about 180,000 clones, 80% of them singletons. The specimen sequenced was PBMCs or T cells enriched from blood (not recorded which). Receptors originate from a man aged 55 to 70 who had been exposed to COVID-19.

This clone has only one observation. This chain uses TRBV28 with TRBJ1-2, with 11 positions matching TRBD1. J was trimmed by 3 bases and V by 0 bases; bases with no gene match: 6. The CDR3 is 17 amino acids. The V gene's germline CDR1 is MDHEN and CDR2 SYDVKM. The CDR3 spells CASSLWDRGRVDYGYTF. The CDR3 DNA is TGTGCCAGCAGTTTATGGGACAGGGGGCGCGTGGACTATGGCTACACCTTC.

The genes are TRBV5-4 and TRBJ2-2; TRBD1 agrees at 8 bases. V dropped 5 bases and J dropped 5; count of bases not matched to a gene: 8. The CDR3 has 15 residues. The germline V gene encodes CDR1 SGHNT and CDR2 YYREEE (reference sequence). CDR3 nucleotide sequence: TGTGCCAGCAGACGCACAGGGGGAGGTACCGGGGAGCTGTTTTTT. It encodes CASRRTGGGTGELFF. Using reference TRBV5-4 and TRBJ2-2 for the parts outside the CDR3, the full variable domain is ETGVTQSPTHLIKTRGQQVTLRCSSQSGHNTVSWYQQALGQGPQFIFQYYREEENGRGNFPPRFSGLQFPNYSSELNVNALELDDSALYLCASRRTGGGTGELFFGEGSRLTVL.

This clone has a single count. One end of the junction is discordant with germline, which a read error may explain. The V and J genes are TRBV19 and TRBJ2-1; 12 nucleotides align to TRBD2. Germline CDR1 LNHDA, CDR2 SQIVND (reference sequence). The CDR3 is 15 residues long. DNA of the CDR3: TGTGCCAGTAGCATAGGACTAGCGGGGTCGAGGGAGCAGTTCTTC. Protein sequence: CASSIGLAGSREQFF.

The chain recombines TRBV25-1 with TRBJ2-5; D may be TRBD2 (6 bases). The CDR3 covers 15 residues. CDR1 MGHDK and CDR2 SYGVNS come from the germline V gene. Trimming stripped 5 bases from V and 2 bases from J, with 15 bases between. The CDR3 bases are TGTGCCAGCAGTTACCCGGGACTGCAGCAAGAGACCCAGTACTTC. Its translation: CASSYPGLQQETQYF.

Worth noting for this clone: One end of the junction is discordant with germline, which a read error may explain. The CDR3 DNA is TGTGCCAGCCCCCCCGACCAGGGAGGGCCCTATGAGCAGTACTTC. It is translated as CASPPDQGGPYEQYF. The gene calls are TRBV28 and TRBJ2-7; 7 nucleotides agree with TRBD2. CDR1 and CDR2 from the germline V gene are MDHEN and SYDVKM. CDR3 length: 15 amino acids.

This chain links TRBV30 with TRBJ1-3; no firm D call. Germline values: CDR1 GTSNPN, CDR2 SVGIG (reference sequence). CDR3 size: 16 residues. V lost 0 bases, J lost 0 bases, and 12 bases lay in between. The CDR3 spells CAWSVAATVSGNTIYF. CDR3 nucleotides: TGTGCCTGGAGTGTAGCCGCAACTGTCTCTGGAAACACCATATATTTT.

There are a few counts of this clone. The genes are TRBV19 and TRBJ1-2; a possible D gene is TRBD1 (6 bases). This CDR3 has 16 residues. Germline V gene data show CDR1 as LNHDA and CDR2 as SQIVND (reference sequence). Trimming took off 5 bases at V and 4 bases at J, with 20 bases between the two ends. Here the CDR3 reads CASSLTQGVVIYGYTF. The CDR3 region has the DNA TGTGCCAGTAGTCTCACACAGGGCGTCGTTATCTATGGCTACACCTTC.

The chain couples TRBV30 to TRBJ2-7; 10 nucleotides match TRBD2. CDR3 length equals 18 residues. V shed 0 bases, J shed 2 bases, and the junction held 13 bases outside the gene matches. The germline V gene encodes CDR1 GTSNPN and CDR2 SVGIG (reference sequence). CDR3 in amino acids: CAWSVRVGLAGAPYEQYF. In DNA form, the CDR3 reads TGTGCCTGGAGTGTACGGGTCGGTCTAGCGGGAGCTCCCTACGAGCAGTACTTC.

The gene calls are TRBV27 and TRBJ2-1, with 12 bases aligning to TRBD2. Germline CDR1 is MNHEY and CDR2 is SMNVEV (reference sequence). After removal of 6 bases from V and 6 bases from J, the junction contained 6 bases not matched to a gene. The CDR3 has 15 residues. Here the CDR3 DNA reads TGTGCCAGCAGCCGGACTAGCGGGGTTTCCAATGAGCAGTTCTTC. Its protein product is CASSRTSGVSNEQFF.

V is TRBV28 and J is TRBJ2-5; D is possibly TRBD2 (5 bases). Germline assignment: CDR1 MDHEN and CDR2 SYDVKM. This CDR3 has 13 amino acids. The ends were cut back, 3 bases at V and 5 bases at J, with 10 bases in the middle. The CDR3 sequence is CASSFRGRETQYF. The DNA of the CDR3 is TGTGCCAGCAGTTTCCGGGGTAGGGAGACCCAGTACTTC.

Only a few counts were recorded for this clone. This chain links TRBV5-1 with TRBJ1-2, with D tentatively TRBD1 (6 bases). Germline V gives CDR1 SGHRS, CDR2 YFSETQ. Trimming shortened V by 1 base and J by 4 bases, and 14 bases separated the two germline ends. The length of the CDR3 is 15 residues. Here the CDR3 DNA reads TGCGCCAGCAGCTTGTCGGGGGGCGATATCTATGGCTACACCTTC. This translates into CASSLSGGDIYGYTF.

The V gene is TRBV28, the J gene TRBJ1-4, with D hard to call. CDR3 length: 15 amino acids. The V gene's germline CDR1 is MDHEN and CDR2 SYDVKM. Trimming stripped 6 bases from V and 0 bases from J, with 11 bases between. The CDR3 protein is CASSQPTATNEKLFF. The CDR3, as DNA: TGTGCCAGCAGCCAACCTACTGCAACTAATGAAAAACTGTTTTTT.

The chain uses TRBV5-1 and TRBJ2-3, with a tentative D call TRBD1 (5 bases). Germline V lookup: CDR1 SGHRS, CDR2 YFSETQ. CDR3 length equals 15 residues. Trimming removed 2 bases from V and 6 bases from J, with 16 bases in between. The CDR3 coding sequence is TGCGCCAGCAGCTTCTCAGGGCAGGGTTCTGATACGCAGTATTTT. Protein sequence: CASSFSGQGSDTQYF.

The rearrangement joins TRBV27 to TRBJ2-7, with D perhaps matching TRBD2 (5 bases). This CDR3 comprises 16 residues. Trimming shortened V by 4 bases and J by 1 base, and 17 bases separated the two germline ends. The germline V gene has CDR1 MNHEY and CDR2 SMNVEV (reference sequence). The CDR3 here is CASSSRGLVRSYEQYF. The CDR3 region has the DNA TGTGCCAGCAGTTCCCGAGGGTTGGTACGTTCCTACGAGCAGTACTTC.

This clone was counted only a few times. The rearrangement uses TRBV29-1 and TRBJ2-1, with 8 bases aligning to TRBD2. In germline, CDR1 is SQVTM, CDR2 ANQGSEA. There are 15 residues in the CDR3. The junction had 10 bases not matched to a gene; V was cut back by 3 bases and J by 6 bases. The CDR3 bases are TGCAGCGTTGATCGGGGACTAGAATCCCTCAATGAGCAGTTCTTC. It yields the protein CSVDRGLESLNEQFF.

The chain joins TRBV18 to TRBJ2-7; 9 bases are a match to TRBD2. The CDR3 loop spans 17 amino acids. Trimming at V came to 3 bases and at J to 2 bases, leaving 11 bases not matched to a gene. Germline V gene data show CDR1 as KGHSH and CDR2 as LQKENI. The CDR3 reads CASSPLNPSGRTYEQYF. The CDR3, as DNA: TGTGCCAGCTCACCCCTTAATCCCAGCGGGAGGACCTACGAGCAGTACTTC.

The J gene is TRBJ1-1, the V gene TRBV24-1; D possibly corresponds to TRBD1 (5 bases). V dropped 6 bases and J dropped 1 base, with 11 bases sitting between them. This CDR3 is built from 14 residues. Germline V gene lookup returns CDR1 KGHDR and CDR2 SFDVKD. The CDR3 coding sequence is TGTGCCACCAGTCACCCCGGGGGGAACACTGAAGCTTTCTTT. It encodes CATSHPGGNTEAFF.

The chain combines TRBV4-1 with TRBJ1-5; D possibly corresponds to TRBD1 (5 bases). Germline-derived CDR1 and CDR2 are MGHRA and YSYEKL. The ends were cut back, 2 bases at V and 4 bases at J, with 12 bases in the middle. The CDR3 has 15 amino acids. Written as DNA, the CDR3 is TGCGCCAGCAGCCAATCCGGCACAGGTAATCAGCCCCAGCATTTT. This translates into CASSQSGTGNQPQHF.

V gene TRBV2 combines with J gene TRBJ2-4; 10 nucleotides line up with TRBD2. The CDR3 extends over 15 amino acids. Germline values: CDR1 SNHLY, CDR2 FYNNEI. Losses at the gene ends were 3 bases for V and 4 bases for J; bases not matched to a gene: 3. This CDR3 is CASSERTSGKNIQYF. The CDR3 DNA reads TGTGCCAGCAGTGAGCGGACTAGCGGAAAAAACATTCAGTACTTC.

The V call is TRBV9, the J call TRBJ1-5; D may be TRBD1 (6 bases). Germline V gene lookup returns CDR1 SGDLS and CDR2 YYNGEE. CDR3 size: 15 residues. V was shortened by 4 bases and J by 3 bases, with 14 bases between the two germline ends. CDR3 sequence: CASSRMDRINQPQHF. CDR3 nucleotide sequence: TGTGCCAGCAGCAGGATGGACAGAATCAATCAGCCCCAGCATTTT.

The rearrangement uses TRBV27 and TRBJ2-7; 13 bases are shared with TRBD2. CDR3 length: 15 residues. CDR1 and CDR2 (germline): MNHEY, SMNVEV (reference sequence). V gave up 5 bases and J gave up 3 bases; unmatched junction bases: 4. DNA for the CDR3: TGTGCCAGCAGTCGGACTAGCGGGAGTCGCTACGAGCAGTACTTC. It yields the protein CASSRTSGSRYEQYF.

The CDR3 DNA reads as TGTGCCAGCAGATCCGGACTCGTCAATGAGCAGTTCTTC. It is translated as CASRSGLVNEQFF. V gene TRBV14 combines with J gene TRBJ2-1; D perhaps matches TRBD2 (5 bases). Germline CDR1 is SGHDN and CDR2 is FVKESK. Trimming left V 6 bases short and J 6 bases short, with 12 bases between. The CDR3 has 13 amino acids.

The V call is TRBV24-1, the J call TRBJ2-3; the match to TRBD1 covers 8 bases. Per the germline V gene, CDR1 is KGHDR and CDR2 is SFDVKD. With 4 bases clipped from V and 3 bases from J, the junction kept 5 bases outside the gene matches. The CDR3 loop spans 15 amino acids. CDR3 sequence (DNA): TGTGCCACCAGTGACAGGGGGCGATTGACAGATACGCAGTATTTT. Translation: CATSDRGRLTDTQYF.

The chain uses TRBV2 and TRBJ2-1; D possibly corresponds to TRBD2 (7 bases). This CDR3 contains 14 residues. Deletions cut 6 bases from V and 9 bases from J, with 18 bases between. The germline V gene has CDR1 SNHLY and CDR2 FYNNEI. CDR3 sequence (DNA): TGTGCCAGCAGGGGAGGGGGTTTCGGGTTTGAGCAGTTCTTC. The encoded protein is CASRGGGFGFEQFF.

The chain recombines TRBV7-9 with TRBJ2-5; D possibly corresponds to TRBD1 (6 bases). Germline values: CDR1 SEHNR, CDR2 FQNEAQ (reference sequence). V lost 0 bases, J lost 4 bases, and 12 bases lay in between. This CDR3 spans 15 amino acids. DNA of the CDR3: TGTGCCAGCAGCTTAGCGGGGCAACAGGGAGAGACCCAGTACTTC. Residues: CASSLAGQQGETQYF.

The rearrangement links TRBV7-2 to TRBJ1-1; D gene unclear. CDR1 and CDR2 (germline): SGHTA, FQGNSA. V was clipped by 2 bases and J by 0 bases, with 10 bases between them. CDR3 length equals 15 residues. As DNA, the CDR3 is TGTGCCAGCAGCTTATGGGCCCGGATGAACACTGAAGCTTTCTTT. Residues: CASSLWARMNTEAFF.

The CDR3 DNA reads TGTGCCAGCAGCTTAGTTCCGGGGACTAATGAAAAACTGTTTTTT. Translation: CASSLVPGTNEKLFF. The chain employs TRBV7-2 and TRBJ1-4; unclear D gene. Trimming stripped 1 base from V and 2 bases from J, with 8 bases between. The CDR3 sequence is 15 residues long. The germline V gene has CDR1 SGHTA and CDR2 FQGNSA. Variable domain in full (rest from reference TRBV7-2 and TRBJ1-4): GAGVSQSPSNKVTEKGKDVELRCDPISGHTALYWYRQSLGQGLEFLIYFQGNSAPDKSGLPSDRFSAERTGGSVSTLTIQRTQQEDSAVYLCASSLVPGTNEKLFFGSGTQLSVL.